The sequence of this T cell receptor (beta chain) was determined in a study of siplizumab effects on memory and regulatory T cells. V shed 1 base and J shed 9 bases, with 20 bases lying between them. Germline V gene lookup returns CDR1 SGDLS and CDR2 YYNGEE. This CDR3 region has 16 residues. Note on this clone: Its matching antigen is unknown.

Produced via immunoSEQ multiplex PCR; TCRdb's table is partial and in-frame only. The repertoire holds roughly 100,000 clones, with about 94% as singletons. Study results and limitations: Mappable alloreactive CD4+ clones averaged 68.8% Treg-derived with siplizumab versus about 30% in controls. Sequences that were alloreactive and traceable to unstimulated CD4+ memory cells were significantly reduced by siplizumab. The majority of clones, roughly 75-95% of proliferating CD4+ or CD8+ clones, lacked an assignable naive or memory phenotype.

This clonotype was obtained from a human donor in good health. The source material was Tregs sorted from blood. The chain combines TRBV9 with TRBJ2-1, with a possible D match to TRBD2 (6 bases). The CDR3 nucleotides read TGTGCCAGCAGCGTACATCCGAGACTAGGAGTTGGTGAGCAGTTCTTC. As protein: CASSVHPRLGVGEQFF.